Each of the 6 T cell receptor beta chains below was sequenced from the same sample in a study of neurological immune-mediated disorders. TCRdb called the 5' RACE reads again in MiXCR, with one record for every CDR3 protein. Of 70,000 to 90,000 distinct CDR3 sequences listed, roughly 4.8% were seen once; the top ten hold 2% to 2.5%. Sequenced input: PBMCs. These receptors all stem from a woman aged 30 to 39 with multiple sclerosis.

This clonotype was seen at least ten times. V is TRBV5-1 and J is TRBJ2-5, with a possible D match to TRBD2 (7 bases). V shed 3 bases and J shed 4 bases, with 19 bases lying between them. The CDR3 is made up of 16 amino acids. Germline CDR1 SGHRS, CDR2 YFSETQ. CDR3 in amino acids: CASSSLSGGGRETQYF. In nucleotides, the CDR3 is TGCGCCAGCAGCTCCTTGAGTGGGGGGGGCCGAGAGACCCAGTACTTC.

This clonotype was recorded a few times. V gene TRBV12-3 or TRBV12-4 combines with J gene TRBJ1-5; tentatively, D is TRBD1 (5 bases). This CDR3 is 16 amino acids long. Trimming removed 5 bases at V and 0 bases at J, with 14 bases between. The CDR3: CASSIRGVNSNQPQHF. Written as DNA, the CDR3 is TGTGCCAGCAGTATCCGGGGGGTGAATAGCAATCAGCCCCAGCATTTT.

In its sample, this clonotype was seen many times. V gene TRBV5-6 combines with J gene TRBJ1-1; the D is unclear. CDR3 size: 14 residues. V shed 0 bases and J shed 5 bases, with 11 bases lying between them. Germline assignment: CDR1 SGHDT and CDR2 YYEEEE. Here the CDR3 reads CASSLDSGKTEAFF. CDR3 DNA sequence: TGTGCCAGCAGCTTGGACAGCGGAAAGACTGAAGCTTTCTTT. Using reference TRBV5-6 and TRBJ1-1 for the parts outside the CDR3, the full variable domain is DAGVTQSPTHLIKTRGQQVTLRCSPKSGHDTVSWYQQALGQGPQFIFQYYEEEERQRGNFPDRFSGHQFPNYSSELNVNALLLGDSALYLCASSLDSGKTEAFFGQGTRLTVV.

This clonotype was counted at least ten times. The chain carries TRBV5-1 and TRBJ2-1; 8 nucleotides line up with TRBD1. With 4 bases clipped from V and 8 bases from J, the junction kept 8 bases outside the gene matches. The CDR3 is made up of 14 amino acids. Germline assignment: CDR1 SGHRS and CDR2 YFSETQ. The CDR3 loop is CASSVGQGPHEQFF. The CDR3 DNA sequence: TGCGCCAGCAGCGTCGGACAGGGCCCCCATGAGCAGTTCTTC.

This clonotype showed up many times. The genes are TRBV7-2 and TRBJ2-1; TRBD1 aligns across 7 bases. The CDR3 consists of 16 residues. Trimming cost V 2 bases and J 5 bases; bases outside gene matches: 9. Germline V lookup: CDR1 SGHTA, CDR2 FQGNSA. For the CDR3, the DNA is TGTGCCAGCAGCTTACTCAAGGGGGCCGCGAACAATGAGCAGTTCTTC. This codes for CASSLLKGAANNEQFF.

This clonotype was detected only a few times. The rearrangement links TRBV7-6 to TRBJ2-1; TRBD2 matches at 16 bases. From germline, CDR1 is SGHVS and CDR2 FNYEAQ. J gave up 7 bases and V 4 bases, and 7 bases lay outside the gene matches. The CDR3 runs to 17 residues. The CDR3 is CASSSGGLAGGVNEQFF. The CDR3 region has the DNA TGTGCCAGCAGCTCCGGGGGACTAGCGGGAGGGGTGAATGAGCAGTTCTTC.